This TCR beta chain originates from a study of OX40 agonist ivuxolimab in advanced cancers. Across the study: Participants, around 80% male, averaged about 59 years of age, ranging from roughly 20 to 80.

This clone turned up a few times. The CDR3 consists of 15 residues. Germline loops: CDR1 SGHNT, CDR2 YYREEE (reference sequence). V lost 4 bases, J lost 1 base, and 12 bases lay in between. Some clones are missing from TCRdb's copy, which holds only in-frame ones; the method was immunoSEQ multiplex PCR. The sample consists of nearly 80,000 clones, approximately 84% of them appearing once. This specimen was CD4+ or CD8+ T cells sorted from blood, taken in a trial of the OX40 agonist ivuxolimab. The TCR comes from an adult with an advanced solid tumor such as melanoma, head and neck, liver or kidney cancer. V is TRBV5-4 and J is TRBJ1-3, with D possibly being TRBD1 (5 bases). The CDR3 loop reads CASSLGGGSGNTIYF. The CDR3 nucleotides read TGTGCCAGCAGCCTGGGGGGGGGTTCTGGAAACACCATATATTTT. Using reference TRBV5-4 and TRBJ1-3 for the parts outside the CDR3, the full variable domain is ETGVTQSPTHLIKTRGQQVTLRCSSQSGHNTVSWYQQALGQGPQFIFQYYREEENGRGNFPPRFSGLQFPNYSSELNVNALELDDSALYLCASSLGGGSGNTIYFGEGSWLTVV.